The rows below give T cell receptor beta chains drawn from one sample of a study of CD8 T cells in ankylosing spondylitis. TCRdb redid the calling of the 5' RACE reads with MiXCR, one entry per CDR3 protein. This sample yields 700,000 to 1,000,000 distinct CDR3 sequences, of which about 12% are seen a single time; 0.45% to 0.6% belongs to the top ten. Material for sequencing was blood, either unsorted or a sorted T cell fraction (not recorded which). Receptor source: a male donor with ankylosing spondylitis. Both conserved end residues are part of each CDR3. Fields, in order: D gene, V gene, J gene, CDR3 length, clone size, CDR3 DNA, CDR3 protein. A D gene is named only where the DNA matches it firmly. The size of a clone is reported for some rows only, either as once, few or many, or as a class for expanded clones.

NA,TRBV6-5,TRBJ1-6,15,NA,TGTGCCAGCAGTTACACGCTCGGGGGGGGCTCACCCCTCCACTTT,CASSYTLGGGSPLHF
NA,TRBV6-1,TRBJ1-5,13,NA,TGTGCCAGCAGTAGGCAGATCAATCAGCCCCAGCATTTT,CASSRQINQPQHF
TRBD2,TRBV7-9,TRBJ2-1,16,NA,TGTGCCAGCAGCCCCGTAGCGGGAGGGCACTACAATGAGCAGTTCTTC,CASSPVAGGHYNEQFF
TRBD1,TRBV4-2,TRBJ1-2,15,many,TGTGCCAGCAGCCATCCCGGACAGGGTCACTATGGCTACACCTTC,CASSHPGQGHYGYTF
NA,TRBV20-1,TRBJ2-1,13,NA,TGCAGTGCTAGAGCGGTCGGGGGCGATGAGCAGTTCTTC,CSARAVGGDEQFF
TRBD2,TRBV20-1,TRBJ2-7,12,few,TGCAGTGCTTACCGTAGTGGGACTAGCAAGTACTTC,CSAYRSGTSKYF
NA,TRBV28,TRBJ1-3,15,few,TGTGCCAGCAGGATTCCGGGAGGCTGGGGAAACACCATATATTTT,CASRIPGGWGNTIYF
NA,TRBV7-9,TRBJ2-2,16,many,TGTGCCAGCAGCTTAGGACTAGATGGAAGCACCGGGGAGCTGTTTTTT,CASSLGLDGSTGELFF
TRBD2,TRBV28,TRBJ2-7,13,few,TGTGCCAGCAGTCCAGGACTAGAATACGAGCAGTACTTC,CASSPGLEYEQYF
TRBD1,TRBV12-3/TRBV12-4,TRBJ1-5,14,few,TGTGCCAGCAGGGGACAGTCGAGCAATCAGCCCCAGCATTTT,CASRGQSSNQPQHF
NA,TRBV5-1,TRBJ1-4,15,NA,TGCGCCAGCATGGCTAGGGGGGCAACTAATGAAAAACTGTTTTTT,CASMARGATNEKLFF
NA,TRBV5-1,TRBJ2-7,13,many,TGCGCCAGCAGCGTTCGGGACCTCTACGAGCAGTACTTC,CASSVRDLYEQYF
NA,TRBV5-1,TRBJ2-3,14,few,TGCGCCAGCAGCGAGGGACAAGACACAGATACGCAGTATTTT,CASSEGQDTDTQYF
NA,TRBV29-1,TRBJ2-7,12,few,TGCAGCGGGATAACAGTCTCCTACGAGCAGTACTTC,CSGITVSYEQYF
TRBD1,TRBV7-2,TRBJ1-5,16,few,TGTGCCAGCAGCCGCCGAGGGACAGGGGAAGAACAGCCCCAGCATTTT,CASSRRGTGEEQPQHF
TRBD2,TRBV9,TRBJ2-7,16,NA,TGTGCCAGCAGCGCCGCCGGGAGGGGCGGAATCCACGAGCAGTACTTC,CASSAAGRGGIHEQYF
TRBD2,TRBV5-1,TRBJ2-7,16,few,TGCGCCAGCAGCCGGACTTCTAGCGGGGGGTCCTACGAGCAGTACTTC,CASSRTSSGGSYEQYF
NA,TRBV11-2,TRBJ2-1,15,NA,TGTGCCAGCAGCTCTTACGGGTCTCAAAGCAATGAGCAGTTCTTC,CASSSYGSQSNEQFF
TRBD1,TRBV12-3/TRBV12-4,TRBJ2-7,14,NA,TGTGCCAGCATTGGGGACAGGGGAACCTACGAGCAGTACTTC,CASIGDRGTYEQYF
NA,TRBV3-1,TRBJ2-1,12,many,TGTGCCAGCAGCCAACGCTACAATGAGCAGTTCTTC,CASSQRYNEQFF
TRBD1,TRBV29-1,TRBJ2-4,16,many,TGCAGCGTGGCCCTCCAGGACAGGAAGGCCAAAAACATTCAGTACTTC,CSVALQDRKAKNIQYF
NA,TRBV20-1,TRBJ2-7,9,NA,TGCAGTGCAGGGTCTGAGCAGTACTTC,CSAGSEQYF
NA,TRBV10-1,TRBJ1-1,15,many,TGCGCCAGCAGTCCGAGTCGGGGCATACTTTTTAGAGCTTTCTTT,CASSPSRGILFRAFF
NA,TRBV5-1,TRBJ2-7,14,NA,TGCGCCAGCAGCTTTGGAATGGTCTCCTACGAGCAGTACTTC,CASSFGMVSYEQYF
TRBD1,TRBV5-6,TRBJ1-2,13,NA,TGTGCCAGCAGCACCGGACAGGCCTATGGCTACACCTTC,CASSTGQAYGYTF
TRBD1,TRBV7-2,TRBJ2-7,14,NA,TGTGCCAGCAGCTTAGTCCCCGGGACAGGACAGCAGTACTTC,CASSLVPGTGQQYF
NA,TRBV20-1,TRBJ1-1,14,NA,TGCAGTGCAAAAATTGGGGGGGGTGGCACTGAAGCTTTCTTT,CSAKIGGGGTEAFF
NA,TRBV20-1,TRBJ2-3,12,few,TGCAGTGCTTATCCGAGCACAGATACGCAGTATTTT,CSAYPSTDTQYF
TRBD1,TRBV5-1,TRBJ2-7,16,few,TGCGCCAGCAGCTTCCAACCCGGGACAGGGACCTACGAGCAGTACTTC,CASSFQPGTGTYEQYF
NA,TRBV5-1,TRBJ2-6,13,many,TGCGCCAGCAGCGGCCCTGGGGCCAACGTCCTGACTTTC,CASSGPGANVLTF
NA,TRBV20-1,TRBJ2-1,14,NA,TGCAGTGCTATAACCGTGACTTCTACGGGGGAGCAGTTCTTC,CSAITVTSTGEQFF
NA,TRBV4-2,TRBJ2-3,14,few,TGTGCCAGCAGCCAACTGACCAACACAGATACGCAGTATTTT,CASSQLTNTDTQYF
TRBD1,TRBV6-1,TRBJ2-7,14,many,TGTGCCAGCGAGGACAGGGCTTACTCCTACGAGCAGTACTTC,CASEDRAYSYEQYF
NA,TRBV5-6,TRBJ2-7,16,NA,TGTGCCAGCAGCTCCGGTGGTATGAGGTCCATTAACGAGCAGTACTTC,CASSSGGMRSINEQYF
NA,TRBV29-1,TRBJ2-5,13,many,TGCAGCGTTTTTGGGGGCATACGGGAGACCCAGTACTTC,CSVFGGIRETQYF
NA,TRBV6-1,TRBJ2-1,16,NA,TGTGCCAGCAGTGCACTAGCTAGAGGGGTAAACAATGAGCAGTTCTTC,CASSALARGVNNEQFF
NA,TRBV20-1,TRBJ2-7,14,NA,TGCAGTGCTAGACCCACGGACAGACCCTACGAGCAGTACTTC,CSARPTDRPYEQYF
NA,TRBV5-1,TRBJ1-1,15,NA,TGCGCCAGCAGCTCCGCGGGACACCAGAACACTGAAGCTTTCTTT,CASSSAGHQNTEAFF
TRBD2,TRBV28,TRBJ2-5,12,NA,TGTGCCACTGGGGAGGGCCCGAAGACCCAGTACTTC,CATGEGPKTQYF
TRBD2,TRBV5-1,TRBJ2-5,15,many,TGCGCCAGCAGCTTGGGGACTAGCGGTGAAGAGACCCAGTACTTC,CASSLGTSGEETQYF
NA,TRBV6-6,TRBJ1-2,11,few,TGTGCCAGCAGGAATAACTATGGCTACACCTTC,CASRNNYGYTF
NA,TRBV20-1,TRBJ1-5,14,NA,TGCAGTGCTAGTCCCGGGGGCTTGGATCAGCCCCAGCATTTT,CSASPGGLDQPQHF
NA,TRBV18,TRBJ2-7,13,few,TGTGCCAGCTCACCGACGACGAATATCGAGCAGTACTTC,CASSPTTNIEQYF
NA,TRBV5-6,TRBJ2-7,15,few,TGTGCCAGCAGCCACTACAGGTCTAGCTCCTACGAGCAGTACTTC,CASSHYRSSSYEQYF
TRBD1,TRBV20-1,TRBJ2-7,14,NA,TGCAGTGCCCCTCAGAGGAGGACAGGGGGCAAGCAGTACTTC,CSAPQRRTGGKQYF
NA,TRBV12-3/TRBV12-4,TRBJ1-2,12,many,TGTGCCAGCAGTTTACAGCGGTATGGCTACACCTTC,CASSLQRYGYTF
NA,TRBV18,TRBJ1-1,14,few,TGTGCCAGCTCACCCACCCTGGAGAACACTGAAGCTTTCTTT,CASSPTLENTEAFF
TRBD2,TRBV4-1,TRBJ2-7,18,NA,TGCGCCAGCAGCCAAGCGGTGCATGCGGGAGGCACTTCCTACGAGCAGTACTTC,CASSQAVHAGGTSYEQYF
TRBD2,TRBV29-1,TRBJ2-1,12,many,TGCAGCGTTGGTAGCGGGAGTGATGAGCAGTTCTTC,CSVGSGSDEQFF
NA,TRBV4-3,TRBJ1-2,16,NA,TGCGCCAGCAGCCCCGCTTTGAACAGGGTGGGCTATGGCTACACCTTC,CASSPALNRVGYGYTF
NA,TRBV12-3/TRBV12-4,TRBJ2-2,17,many,TGTGCCAGCAGTCCACGTACCGTACCTAGCGCCGGCGGGGAGCTGTTTTTT,CASSPRTVPSAGGELFF